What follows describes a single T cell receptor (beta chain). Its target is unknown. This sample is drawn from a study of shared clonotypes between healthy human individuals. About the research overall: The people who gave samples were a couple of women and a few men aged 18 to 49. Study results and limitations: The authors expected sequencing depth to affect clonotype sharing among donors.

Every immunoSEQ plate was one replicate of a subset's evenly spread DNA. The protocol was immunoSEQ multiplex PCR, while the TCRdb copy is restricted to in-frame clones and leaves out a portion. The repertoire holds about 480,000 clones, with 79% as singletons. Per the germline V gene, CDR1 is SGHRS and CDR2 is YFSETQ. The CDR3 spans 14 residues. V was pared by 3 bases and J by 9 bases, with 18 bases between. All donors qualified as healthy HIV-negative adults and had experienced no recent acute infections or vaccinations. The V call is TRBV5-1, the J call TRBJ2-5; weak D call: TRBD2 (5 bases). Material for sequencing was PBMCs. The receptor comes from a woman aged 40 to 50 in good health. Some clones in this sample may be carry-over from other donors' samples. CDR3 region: CASSSERGSSSQYF. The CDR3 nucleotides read TGCGCCAGCAGCTCTGAGAGAGGGAGCTCTTCCCAGTACTTC.